This T cell receptor (beta chain) was retrieved from a study of T-cell reconstitution after alpha-beta-depleted transplantation in children. This clonotype was observed many times. The CDR3 contains 11 residues. Trimming left V 4 bases short and J 8 bases short, with 8 bases between. CDR1 and CDR2 from the germline V gene are MNHEY and SMNVEV (reference sequence). It was with unique molecular identifiers that the TCRbeta library was prepared. MiXCR, applied by TCRdb to the PCR reads, yields one record per CDR3 protein. The table has roughly 310,000 distinct CDR3 sequences, around 25% seen once. This clonotype was obtained from a male patient aged 10 to 17 who had a stem cell transplant for acute lymphoblastic leukemia, so the T cells may come from the graft donor. The source was PBMCs, mostly from graft donor cells, collected 180 days after TCRalphabeta/CD19-depleted stem cell transplant. The V gene is TRBV27, the J gene TRBJ1-2; D unclear. CDR3 DNA: TGTGCCAGCAGTTGGATGGGGGGCTACACCTTC. Amino acids: CASSWMGGYTF.